The text below deals with one TCR beta chain. The target antigen is unknown. Clones were read by immunoSEQ multiplex PCR, and TCRdb kept only the in-frame ones, dropping some. The sample records about 30,000 clones, approximately 80% being singletons. The data originate from a study of OX40 agonist ivuxolimab in advanced cancers. Background on the study: Patient treatment consisted of intravenous ivuxolimab administration every 2 weeks at 0.01 to 10 mg/kg. Overall study findings and caveats: At 0.1 to 3.0 mg/kg, clonal expansion of CD4+ and CD8+ blood T cells had occurred by week 6.

Per germline, CDR1 LGHNA and CDR2 YNFKEQ. V was pared by 5 bases and J by 3 bases, with 15 bases between. The CDR3 runs to 15 residues. This clonotype originated in an adult with an advanced solid tumor such as melanoma, head and neck, liver or kidney cancer. The sequenced sample was CD4+ or CD8+ T cells sorted from blood, obtained in a trial of the OX40 agonist ivuxolimab. V and J are TRBV4-2 and TRBJ2-3, with TRBD2 as a possible D gene (6 bases). CDR3 amino acids: CASSSNGLKTDTQYF. The CDR3 region has the DNA TGTGCCAGCAGCTCTAATGGACTAAAGACAGATACGCAGTATTTT.